The sample holds a few counts of the clone carrying this T cell receptor (beta chain). No antigen is known for it. Libraries of TCR beta came from quantitative 5'-RACE with molecular barcodes. TCRdb itself ran the 5' RACE reads through MiXCR, one entry per CDR3 protein. In the table there are 220,000 or so distinct CDR3 sequences, roughly a tenth of which are singletons. The data stem from a study of CD8 T cells in ankylosing spondylitis. The study, taken as a whole, reports: Matched synovial fluid from ankylosing spondylitis patients was reported to be enriched for disease-linked clones. Disease-linked clones were found to be CD8+ and relatively rare in peripheral blood.

CDR3 size: 13 residues. The V end was cut by 5 bases, the J end by 4 bases, with 11 bases between. The chain carries TRBV12-3 or TRBV12-4 and TRBJ2-5, with D perhaps matching TRBD1 or TRBD2 (6 bases each). This TCR derives from a male donor with ankylosing spondylitis or in good health (not recorded which). What was sequenced was blood, either unsorted or a sorted T cell fraction (not recorded which). This CDR3 is CASSQKGGETQYF. The CDR3 DNA is TGTGCCAGCAGTCAGAAGGGGGGAGAGACCCAGTACTTC.